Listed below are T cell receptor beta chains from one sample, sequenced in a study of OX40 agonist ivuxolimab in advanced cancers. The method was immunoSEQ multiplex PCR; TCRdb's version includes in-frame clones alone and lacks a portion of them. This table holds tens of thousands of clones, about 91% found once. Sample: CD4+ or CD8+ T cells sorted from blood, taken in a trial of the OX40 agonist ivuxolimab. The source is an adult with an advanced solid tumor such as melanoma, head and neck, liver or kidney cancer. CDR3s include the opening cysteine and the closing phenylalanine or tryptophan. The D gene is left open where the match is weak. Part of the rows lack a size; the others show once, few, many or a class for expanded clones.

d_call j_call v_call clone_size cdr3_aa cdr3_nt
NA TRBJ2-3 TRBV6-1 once CASSEVDARGAADTQYF TGTGCCAGCAGTGAAGTGGACGCTAGAGGGGCGGCAGATACGCAGTATTTT
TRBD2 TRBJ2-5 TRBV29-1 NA CSARTSGGQETQYF TGCAGCGCACGGACTAGCGGGGGGCAAGAGACCCAGTACTTC
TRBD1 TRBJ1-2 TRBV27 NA CASSGLLRGEIYGYTF TGTGCCAGCAGTGGGCTCCTCAGGGGGGAGATCTATGGCTACACCTTC
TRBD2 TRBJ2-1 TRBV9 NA CASSESGGGNNEQFF TGTGCCAGCAGCGAGAGCGGGGGGGGTAACAATGAGCAGTTCTTC
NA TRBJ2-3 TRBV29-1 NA CSVVQLTHGYTQYF TGCAGCGTTGTACAGCTAACACACGGGTATACGCAGTATTTT
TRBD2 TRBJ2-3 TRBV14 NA CASSPTGGRADTQYF TGTGCCAGCAGCCCTACGGGGGGGCGGGCAGATACGCAGTATTTT
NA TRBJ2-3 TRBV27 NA CASSLGTRGTDTQYF TGTGCCAGCAGTTTGGGCACCCGGGGCACAGATACGCAGTATTTT
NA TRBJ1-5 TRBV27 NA CASGVGASSWPQHF TGTGCCAGTGGGGTTGGGGCCAGCAGTTGGCCCCAGCATTTT
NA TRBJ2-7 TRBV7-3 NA CASSAGLSGEQYF TGTGCCAGCAGCGCCGGACTGTCGGGCGAGCAGTACTTC
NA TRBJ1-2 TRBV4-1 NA CASSQSQGRPYGYTF TGCGCCAGCAGTCAATCGCAGGGGCGACCTTATGGCTACACCTTC
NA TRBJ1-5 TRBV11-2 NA CASSSDTGYSNQPQHF TGTGCCAGCAGCTCTGATACAGGATATAGCAATCAGCCCCAGCATTTT
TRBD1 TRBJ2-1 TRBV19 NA CASSIMRGQFNEQFF TGTGCCAGTAGTATAATGAGGGGGCAATTCAATGAGCAGTTCTTC
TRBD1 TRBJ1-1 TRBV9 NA CASSTGGAGTEAFF TGTGCCAGCAGCACAGGGGGGGCTGGAACTGAAGCTTTCTTT
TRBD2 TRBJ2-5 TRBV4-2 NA CASSQDRASGTGTQYF TGTGCCAGCAGCCAAGACAGGGCTAGCGGGACGGGGACCCAGTACTTC
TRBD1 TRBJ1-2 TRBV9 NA CASSFGQANYGYTF TGTGCCAGCAGCTTCGGACAGGCTAACTATGGCTACACCTTC
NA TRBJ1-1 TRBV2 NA CASIYKGATEAFF TGTGCCAGCATTTATAAAGGGGCCACTGAAGCTTTCTTT
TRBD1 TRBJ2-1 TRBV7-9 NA CASSNWYRGDEQFF TGTGCCAGCAGCAACTGGTACAGGGGAGATGAGCAGTTCTTC
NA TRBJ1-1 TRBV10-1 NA CASSDFGTEAFF TGCGCCAGCAGTGATTTTGGGACTGAAGCTTTCTTT
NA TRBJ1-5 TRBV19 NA CASSIVGNQPQHF TGTGCCAGTAGTATAGTAGGGAATCAGCCCCAGCATTTT
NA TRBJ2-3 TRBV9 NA CASSVATYRADTQYF TGTGCCAGCAGCGTCGCCACATACAGGGCAGATACGCAGTATTTT